This TCR beta chain derives from a study of regulatory T cells in long-lasting Graves disease (dated by TCRdb to the early 2020s). Regarding the research as a whole: Persistent Graves' disease meant more than 5 years of antithyroid drug treatment with TSH receptor autoantibodies that stayed positive. A total of about 35 samples underwent TCR sequencing: some 13 from persistent and roughly 20 from newly diagnosed Graves' disease patients. The study took place in China and was registered as a clinical trial. This study used TCR sequencing and RNA sequencing of peripheral blood to compare persistent Graves' disease patients against newly diagnosed Graves' disease patients. In the clinical cohort, patients with persistent Graves' disease had used antithyroid drugs for an average of about 10.3 years. Results and caveats for the whole study, not just this receptor: TRBV28, TRBJ1-2 and TRBJ2-5 were preferentially used in persistent disease, while TRBV20-1 and TRBJ2-1 were favored in newly diagnosed disease. The authors noted that the small sample size was a limitation that may lower accuracy. Patients with persistent disease shared more public clonotypes (around 2,700) than newly diagnosed patients did (approximately 990). Compared with newly diagnosed patients, persistent Graves' disease patients had lower TCR Shannon entropy and fewer highly expanded clones, which suggests clonal expansion. Peripheral blood alone was examined, since thyroid tissue, which constituted the primary lesion, could not be accessed. Only the TCR beta chain was sequenced and analyzed.

The library was made by multiplex PCR. This sample was sequenced with an Illumina HiSeq 4000. TCR beta libraries were built with iRepertoire HTBI primers and Arm-PCR amplification of CDR3 regions. Before sequencing, the PCR products went through gel purification. The original methods were these. Across samples, roughly 60 TRBV and 15 or so TRBJ segments were identified and used for gene usage analysis of CDR3 amino acid clonotypes. COPE and FqMerger were used to merge filtered high-quality paired reads into contigs. BLAST was used to align contigs to IMGT TRBV, TRBD and TRBJ reference genes, with CDR3 defined following IMGT. Any clonotype with a frequency above 0.1% was classified as a highly expanded clone. Shannon entropy was used to measure repertoire diversity, and the Gini coefficient was used to measure V-J evenness. Clonotypes shared by more than one individual were considered public. The public reads were quality trimmed at Q25 with fastp and then assembled into clones with MiXCR by TCRdb, keeping productive beta chains. Entries that share a CDR3 protein sequence are merged under the most common genes and DNA. The V and J calls were determined by TCRdb, not by the authors. The sample table records roughly 500,000 distinct CDR3 sequences; less than 25% of these occur just once. The top ten clones comprise over 7.5% of the sample.

V was cut back by 4 bases and J by 3 bases, leaving a gap of 13 bases between them. According to the germline V gene, CDR1 reads MNHEY and CDR2 reads SVGAGI. Counted from cysteine to phenylalanine, this CDR3 has 15 amino acids. CDR3 DNA is the only sequence kept; it has 45 bases, read in frame from the first base. With regard to this clonotype: Its binding antigen is unknown. The sample holds no much larger clone one base away, and base qualities are not on file.

This specimen's time point label, per the study, means: persistent/refractory GD, antithyroid drugs over 5 years with positive TRAb. RNA was extracted from PBMCs in TRIzol for both TCR sequencing and RNA sequencing. Graves' disease was diagnosed according to American Thyroid Association guidelines. Patients for the study were recruited at an endocrinology department in Xi'an, China. From each patient, about 8.9 milliliters of peripheral blood was collected into an EDTA anticoagulant tube. Ficoll Paque Plus density gradient separation was used to isolate PBMCs, and no further T cell sorting was performed. An Agilent 2100 Bioanalyzer and agarose gel were used to check RNA quality, and a NanoDrop 2000 was used to measure RNA concentration.

The source was peripheral blood mononuclear cells (PBMCs), collected when the disease was refractory, from a patient treated with antithyroid drugs. Here the chain combines TRBV6-5 and TRBJ2-1; TRBD2 could be the D gene, as 5 bases match. This receptor was identified in a female donor with Graves disease. The CDR3 here reads CASSLRENLYNEQFF. The DNA sequence follows: TGTGCCAGCAGTTTGAGGGAAAATCTCTACAATGAGCAGTTCTTC.